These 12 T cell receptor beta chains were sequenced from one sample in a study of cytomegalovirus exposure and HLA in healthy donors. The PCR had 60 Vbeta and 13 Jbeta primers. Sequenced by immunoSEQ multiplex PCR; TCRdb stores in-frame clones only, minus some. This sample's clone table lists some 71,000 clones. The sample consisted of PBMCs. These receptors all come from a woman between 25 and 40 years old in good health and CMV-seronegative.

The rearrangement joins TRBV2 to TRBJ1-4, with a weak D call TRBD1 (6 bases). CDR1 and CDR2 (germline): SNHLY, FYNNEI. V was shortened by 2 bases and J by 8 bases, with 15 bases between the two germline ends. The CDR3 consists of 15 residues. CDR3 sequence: CASSERQAGVEKLFF. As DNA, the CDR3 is TGTGCCAGCAGTGAAAGACAGGCCGGGGTGGAAAAACTGTTTTTT. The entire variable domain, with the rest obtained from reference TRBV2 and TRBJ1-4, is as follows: EPEVTQTPSHQVTQMGQEVILRCVPISNHLYFYWYRQILGQKVEFLVSFYNNEISEKSEIFDDQFSVERPDGSNFTLKIRSTKLEDSAMYFCASSERQAGVEKLFFGSGTQLSVL.

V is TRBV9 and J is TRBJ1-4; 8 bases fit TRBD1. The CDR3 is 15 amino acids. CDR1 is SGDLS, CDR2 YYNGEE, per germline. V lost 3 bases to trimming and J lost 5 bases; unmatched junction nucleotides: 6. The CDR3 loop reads CASSDGTGSNEKLFF. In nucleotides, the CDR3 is TGTGCCAGCAGCGACGGGACAGGCTCAAATGAAAAACTGTTTTTT. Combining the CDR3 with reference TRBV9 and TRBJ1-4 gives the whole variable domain DSGVTQTPKHLITATGQRVTLRCSPRSGDLSVYWYQQSLDQGLQFLIQYYNGEERAKGNILERFSAQQFPDLHSELNLSSLELGDSALYFCASSDGTGSNEKLFFGSGTQLSVL.

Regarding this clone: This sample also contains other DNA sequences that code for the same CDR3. The CDR3 here is CASSYARDKGEAFF. The CDR3 DNA reads as TGTGCCAGCAGTTACGCACGGGACAAGGGGGAAGCTTTCTTT. The chain employs TRBV6-5 and TRBJ1-1; tentative D call: TRBD1 (6 bases). The CDR3 spans 14 residues. Germline-derived CDR1 and CDR2 are MNHEY and SVGAGI. V was pared by 2 bases and J by 8 bases, with 15 bases between.

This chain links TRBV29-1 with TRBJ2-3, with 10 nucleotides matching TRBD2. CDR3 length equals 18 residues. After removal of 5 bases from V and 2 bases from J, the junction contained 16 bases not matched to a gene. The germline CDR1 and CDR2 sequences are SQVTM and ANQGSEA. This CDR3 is CSVTRPRRTSGSTDTQYF. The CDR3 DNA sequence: TGCAGCGTTACCCGCCCCCGTCGGACTAGCGGATCCACAGATACGCAGTATTTT.

CDR3 in amino acids: CASTPTGNQETQYF. CDR3 in DNA: TGTGCCAGTACACCGACTGGAAACCAAGAGACCCAGTACTTC. V and J are TRBV6-5 and TRBJ2-5; the D is unclear. There are 14 residues in the CDR3. V dropped 9 bases and J dropped 0 bases, with 14 bases sitting between them. Germline V gene data show CDR1 as MNHEY and CDR2 as SVGAGI.

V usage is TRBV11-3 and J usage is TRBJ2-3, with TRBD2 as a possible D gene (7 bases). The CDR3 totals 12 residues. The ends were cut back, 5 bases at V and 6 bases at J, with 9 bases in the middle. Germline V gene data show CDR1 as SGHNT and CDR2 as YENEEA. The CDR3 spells CASSRGGDTQYF. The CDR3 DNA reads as TGTGCCAGCAGCAGGGGGGGTGATACGCAGTATTTT.

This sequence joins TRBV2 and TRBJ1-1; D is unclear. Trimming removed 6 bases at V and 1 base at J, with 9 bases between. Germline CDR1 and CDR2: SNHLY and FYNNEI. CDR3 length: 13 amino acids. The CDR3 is CASSAEGNTEAFF. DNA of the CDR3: TGTGCCAGCAGCGCGGAGGGGAACACTGAAGCTTTCTTT. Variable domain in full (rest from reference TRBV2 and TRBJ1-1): EPEVTQTPSHQVTQMGQEVILRCVPISNHLYFYWYRQILGQKVEFLVSFYNNEISEKSEIFDDQFSVERPDGSNFTLKIRSTKLEDSAMYFCASSAEGNTEAFFGQGTRLTVV.

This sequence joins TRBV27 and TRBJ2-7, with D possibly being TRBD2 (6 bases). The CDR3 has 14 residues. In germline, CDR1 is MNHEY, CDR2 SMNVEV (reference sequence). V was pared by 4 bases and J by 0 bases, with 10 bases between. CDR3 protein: CASSSLALSYEQYF. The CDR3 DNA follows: TGTGCCAGCAGTTCGCTAGCGCTCTCCTACGAGCAGTACTTC.

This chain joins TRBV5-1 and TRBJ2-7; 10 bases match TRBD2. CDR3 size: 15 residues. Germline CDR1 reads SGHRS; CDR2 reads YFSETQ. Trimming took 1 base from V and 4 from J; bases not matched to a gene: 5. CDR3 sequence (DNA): TGCGCCAGCAGCTTGCTAGCGGGGGCCTCATACGAGCAGTACTTC. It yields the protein CASSLLAGASYEQYF.

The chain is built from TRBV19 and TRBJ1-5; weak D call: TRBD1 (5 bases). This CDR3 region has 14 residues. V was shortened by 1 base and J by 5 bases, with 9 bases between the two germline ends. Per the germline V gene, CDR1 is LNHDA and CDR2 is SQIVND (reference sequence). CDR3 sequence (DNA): TGTGCCAGTAGTATAGTGCGGGGGGATCAGCCCCAGCATTTT. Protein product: CASSIVRGDQPQHF.

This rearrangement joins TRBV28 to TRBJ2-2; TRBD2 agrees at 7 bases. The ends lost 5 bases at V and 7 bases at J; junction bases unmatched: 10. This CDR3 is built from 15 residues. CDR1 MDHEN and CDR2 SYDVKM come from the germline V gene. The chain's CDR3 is CASSPLGGEGGELFF. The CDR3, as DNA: TGTGCCAGCAGTCCCCTAGGAGGGGAGGGCGGGGAGCTGTTTTTT.

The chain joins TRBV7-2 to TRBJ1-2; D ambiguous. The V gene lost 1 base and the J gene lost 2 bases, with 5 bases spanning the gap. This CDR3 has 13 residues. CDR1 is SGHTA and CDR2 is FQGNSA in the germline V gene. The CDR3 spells CASSLGQNYGYTF. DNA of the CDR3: TGTGCCAGCAGCTTAGGGCAGAACTATGGCTACACCTTC.